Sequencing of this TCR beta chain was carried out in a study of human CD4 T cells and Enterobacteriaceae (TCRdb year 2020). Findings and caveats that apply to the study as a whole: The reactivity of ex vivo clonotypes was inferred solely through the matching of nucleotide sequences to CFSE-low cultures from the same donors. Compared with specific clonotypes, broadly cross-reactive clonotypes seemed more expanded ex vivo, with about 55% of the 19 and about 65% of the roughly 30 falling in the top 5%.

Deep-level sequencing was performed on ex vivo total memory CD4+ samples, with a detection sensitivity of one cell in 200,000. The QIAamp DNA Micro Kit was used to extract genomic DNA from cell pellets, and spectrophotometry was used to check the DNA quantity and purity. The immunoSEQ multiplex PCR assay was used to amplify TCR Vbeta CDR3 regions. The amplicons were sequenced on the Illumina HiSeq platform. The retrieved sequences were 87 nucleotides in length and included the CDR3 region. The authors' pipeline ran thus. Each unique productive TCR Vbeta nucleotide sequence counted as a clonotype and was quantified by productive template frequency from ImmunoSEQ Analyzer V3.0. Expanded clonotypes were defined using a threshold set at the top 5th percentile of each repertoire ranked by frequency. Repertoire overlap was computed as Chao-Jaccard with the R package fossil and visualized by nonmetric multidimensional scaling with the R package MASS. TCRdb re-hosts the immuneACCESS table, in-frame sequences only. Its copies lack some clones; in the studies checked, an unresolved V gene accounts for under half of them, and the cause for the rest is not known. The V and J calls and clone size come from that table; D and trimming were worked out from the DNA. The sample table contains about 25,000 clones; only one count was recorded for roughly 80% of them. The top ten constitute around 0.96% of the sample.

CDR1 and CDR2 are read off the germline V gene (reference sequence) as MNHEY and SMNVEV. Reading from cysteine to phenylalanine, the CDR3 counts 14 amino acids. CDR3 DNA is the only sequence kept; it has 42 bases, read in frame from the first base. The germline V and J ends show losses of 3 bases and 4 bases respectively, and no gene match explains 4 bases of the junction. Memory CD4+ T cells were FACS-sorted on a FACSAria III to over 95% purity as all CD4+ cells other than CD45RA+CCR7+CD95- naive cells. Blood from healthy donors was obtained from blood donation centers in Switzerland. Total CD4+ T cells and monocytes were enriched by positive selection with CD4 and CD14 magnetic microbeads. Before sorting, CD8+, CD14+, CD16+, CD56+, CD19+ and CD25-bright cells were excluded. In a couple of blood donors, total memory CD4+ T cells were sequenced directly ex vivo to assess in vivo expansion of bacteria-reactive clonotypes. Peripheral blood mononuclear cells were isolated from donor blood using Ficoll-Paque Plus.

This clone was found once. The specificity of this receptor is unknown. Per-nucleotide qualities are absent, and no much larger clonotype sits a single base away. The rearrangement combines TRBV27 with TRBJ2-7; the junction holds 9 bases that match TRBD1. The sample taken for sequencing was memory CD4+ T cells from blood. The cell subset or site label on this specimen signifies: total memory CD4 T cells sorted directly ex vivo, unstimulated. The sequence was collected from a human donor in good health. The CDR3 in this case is CASSFEDRGYEQYF. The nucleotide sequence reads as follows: TGTGCCAGCAGTTTTGAGGACAGGGGATACGAGCAGTACTTC.